Presented here are 9 T cell receptor beta chains from one specimen sequenced in a study of blood T cell repertoires in COVID-19. The table came from immunoSEQ multiplex PCR; TCRdb's copy has only in-frame clones and leaves some out. The sample carries 200,000 or so clones, approximately 89% recorded once. Sequencing was done on a sample of PBMCs or T cells enriched from blood (not recorded which). These receptors all stem from a middle-aged woman with acute COVID-19.

The chain carries TRBV5-5 and TRBJ2-2; unclear D gene. This CDR3 contains 16 residues. The V and J ends lost 0 bases and 1 base respectively, with 10 bases between them. Germline assignment: CDR1 SGHKS and CDR2 YYEKEE (reference sequence). The CDR3 sequence is CASSLGQLQNTGELFF. The CDR3 region has the DNA TGTGCCAGCAGCTTGGGACAATTACAGAACACCGGGGAGCTGTTTTTT.

This clone was detected a few times. This chain connects TRBV7-9 to TRBJ2-7, with TRBD2 identical over 11 bases. Germline-derived CDR1 and CDR2 are SEHNR and FQNEAQ (reference sequence). Trimming removed 5 bases from V and 5 bases from J; junction bases left unmatched: 8. The CDR3 loop spans 15 amino acids. CDR3 in DNA: TGTGCCAGCAGCCCCATAGCGGGAGGGCCACACGAGCAGTACTTC. Its translation: CASSPIAGGPHEQYF.

V gene TRBV9 combines with J gene TRBJ2-7; maybe TRBD2 (6 bases). The germline V gene has CDR1 SGDLS and CDR2 YYNGEE. This CDR3 spans 13 amino acids. Trimming pared 0 bases from V and 3 bases from J, leaving 7 bases between. The CDR3 nucleotides read TGTGCCAGCAGCGTAGGAGCGGGCTACGAGCAGTACTTC. Translated, it gives CASSVGAGYEQYF.

CDR3 loop: CASSRGRSDNEQFF. DNA for the CDR3: TGCGCCAGCAGCCGCGGGAGGAGCGACAATGAGCAGTTCTTC. This chain links TRBV5-1 with TRBJ2-1, with 8 bases aligning to TRBD2. V was pared by 4 bases and J by 5 bases, with 5 bases of the junction left unmatched. This CDR3 has 14 amino acids. Germline assignment: CDR1 SGHRS and CDR2 YFSETQ.

The chain recombines TRBV18 with TRBJ2-1; TRBD2 matches 8 bases. CDR1 KGHSH and CDR2 LQKENI come from the germline V gene. This CDR3 spans 18 amino acids. V lost 8 bases and J lost 5; bases outside the gene matches: 20. The CDR3 is CASLQGPLRAGGHNEQFF. CDR3 nucleotides: TGTGCCAGCCTACAAGGACCCTTGAGGGCGGGGGGTCACAATGAGCAGTTCTTC.

V usage is TRBV10-3 and J usage is TRBJ2-1; D may be TRBD1 (5 bases). This CDR3 has 14 residues. With 6 bases removed from V and 5 bases from J, the gap between germline ends came to 14 bases. In germline, CDR1 is ENHRY, CDR2 SYGVKD. CDR3 nucleotide sequence: TGTGCCATCAGCCCAGGGTCTCGAGACAATGAGCAGTTCTTC. Translating gives CAISPGSRDNEQFF.

For this clone: One end of the junction is discordant with germline, which a read error may explain. This sequence joins TRBV2 and TRBJ2-2, with TRBD1 matching over 9 bases. CDR1 is SNHLY and CDR2 is FYNNEI in the germline V gene. The CDR3 covers 15 residues. The DNA for the CDR3 is TGTGCCAGCAGAGAAGGGACAGGGAAAACCGGGGAGCTGTTTTTT. This codes for CASREGTGKTGELFF.

The chain employs TRBV19 and TRBJ2-5; tentatively, D is TRBD1 (7 bases). The CDR3 has 15 residues. V was cut by 3 bases and J by 0 bases, with 11 bases left in between. In germline, CDR1 is LNHDA, CDR2 SQIVND (reference sequence). This chain's CDR3 is CASSIRGAYQETQYF. The CDR3 nucleotides are TGTGCCAGTAGTATCAGGGGGGCGTACCAAGAGACCCAGTACTTC.

The rearrangement joins TRBV20-1 to TRBJ2-1, with a weak D call TRBD1 (6 bases). This CDR3 has 15 amino acids. Trimming took off 3 bases at V and 1 base at J, with 13 bases between the two ends. Germline values: CDR1 DFQATT, CDR2 SNEGSKA (reference sequence). The CDR3 bases are TGCAGTGCTAGTGTTGGGGGCGTATCCTACAATGAGCAGTTCTTC. The encoded protein is CSASVGGVSYNEQFF.